The next 28 T cell receptor beta chains were all read from a single sample in a study of cytomegalovirus exposure and HLA in healthy donors listed by TCRdb under 2017. Receptor libraries were prepared by the immunoSEQ multiplex PCR assay. A mixture of 60 forward primers for TCR Vbeta segments and 13 reverse primers for TCR Jbeta segments was used in the multiplex PCR. TCRdb provides this immuneACCESS table in a form limited to in-frame rearrangements. Some clones are lacking; in checked studies, under half of them reflect an unresolved V gene, and why the rest are absent is not known. Recorded for this sample are about 200,000 clones; approximately 85% of them occurred a single time. Of the sample, around 1.9% falls within the top ten clones. The material sequenced was PBMCs. The receptors here all came from a man between 18 and 35 years old in good health and CMV-seronegative.

In this sample, this clone turned up once. The CDR3 is CASSGNPPSGDIWGNEQFF. The CDR3 DNA sequence: TGTGCCAGCAGTGGGAACCCCCCTAGCGGTGACATTTGGGGCAATGAGCAGTTCTTC. J is TRBJ2-1 and V is TRBV5-6; 7 positions agree with TRBD2. V lost 5 bases and J lost 6; bases outside the gene matches: 23. This CDR3 region has 19 residues. Germline V gives CDR1 SGHDT, CDR2 YYEEEE.

The chain links TRBV7-2 to TRBJ1-3; maybe TRBD1 (5 bases). The V gene lost 3 bases and the J gene lost 0 bases, with 12 bases spanning the gap. The germline gives CDR1 SGHTA, CDR2 FQGNSA. The CDR3 has 16 residues. CDR3 loop: CASSFGHPSSGNTIYF. CDR3 bases: TGTGCCAGCAGCTTCGGACACCCCAGCTCTGGAAACACCATATATTTT.

The chain employs TRBV19 and TRBJ1-6, with TRBD1 matching over 7 bases. CDR1 is LNHDA and CDR2 is SQIVND in the germline V gene (reference sequence). The V and J ends lost 7 bases and 7 bases, in that order; junction bases with no gene match: 4. This CDR3 has 13 amino acids. The CDR3 DNA follows: TGTGCCAGTAAGGACAGGCCGAATTCACCCCTCCACTTT. This gives the protein CASKDRPNSPLHF.

V is TRBV4-1 and J is TRBJ2-1, with unresolved D. V lost 3 bases and J 7 bases, leaving 10 bases between the germline ends. The CDR3 length is 13 residues. CDR1 and CDR2 from the germline V gene are MGHRA and YSYEKL. In DNA, the CDR3 is TGCGCCAGCAGCCATTCTCCGAGGAATGAGCAGTTCTTC. Amino acids: CASSHSPRNEQFF.

This rearrangement joins TRBV6-1 to TRBJ1-1; TRBD1 is a possible D gene (5 bases). With 6 bases removed from V and 2 bases from J, the gap between germline ends came to 13 bases. This CDR3 comprises 14 residues. The V gene's germline CDR1 is MNHNS and CDR2 SASEGT. The CDR3 bases are TGTGCCAGCAGAGAACCAGACAGAAACACTGAAGCTTTCTTT. Its protein is CASREPDRNTEAFF.

The V and J genes are TRBV5-1 and TRBJ2-7; 10 nucleotides line up with TRBD2. The CDR3 spans 15 residues. V trimming: 4 bases; J trimming: 4 bases; junction bases outside the gene matches: 8. The germline gives CDR1 SGHRS, CDR2 YFSETQ. CDR3 region: CASSRQAAGGYEQYF. The CDR3 DNA sequence: TGCGCCAGCAGCCGACAGGCAGCGGGGGGGTACGAGCAGTACTTC.

In its sample, this clone was seen a few times. The chain has TRBV11-2 and TRBJ2-2, with 9 bases that match TRBD2. With 1 base clipped from V and 2 bases from J, the junction kept 5 bases outside the gene matches. Germline CDR1 SGHAT, CDR2 FQNNGV. CDR3 length equals 17 residues. The chain's CDR3 is CASSLVMRGGNTGELFF. Here the CDR3 DNA reads TGTGCCAGCAGCTTAGTTATGCGGGGGGGCAACACCGGGGAGCTGTTTTTT.

The J gene is TRBJ2-2, the V gene TRBV6-5; weak D call: TRBD2 (6 bases). V dropped 4 bases and J dropped 7 bases, with 19 bases sitting between them. The CDR3 is 16 amino acids. CDR1 and CDR2 from the germline V gene are MNHEY and SVGAGI. The CDR3, as DNA: TGTGCCAGCAGTTTTGGTCAAACGGGAGAGGTCGGGGAGCTGTTTTTT. Its protein product is CASSFGQTGEVGELFF.

The J gene is TRBJ2-2, the V gene TRBV5-1; D is perhaps TRBD2 (5 bases). The CDR3 has 16 residues. V gave up 0 bases and J gave up 3 bases, with 12 bases separating them. Germline CDR1 reads SGHRS; CDR2 reads YFSETQ. The CDR3 sequence is CASSLGVGVYTGELFF. Written as DNA, the CDR3 is TGCGCCAGCAGCTTGGGCGTGGGAGTGTACACCGGGGAGCTGTTTTTT.

There are a few counts of this clone. This chain connects TRBV4-3 to TRBJ2-7; 7 nucleotides line up with TRBD1. With 0 bases clipped from V and 2 bases from J, the junction kept 7 bases outside the gene matches. The CDR3 is 16 residues long. Germline-derived CDR1 and CDR2 are LGHNA and YSLEER. CDR3 bases: TGCGCCAGCAGCCAAGAGACAGGGTATGGGGCCTACGAGCAGTACTTC. Its translation: CASSQETGYGAYEQYF.

This clone occurred a few times. The chain has TRBV11-1 and TRBJ2-1; 9 nucleotides line up with TRBD1. Germline V gives CDR1 SGHAT, CDR2 FQDESV (reference sequence). There are 17 residues in the CDR3. V dropped 5 bases and J dropped 8; count of bases not matched to a gene: 16. The CDR3 DNA reads as TGTGCCAGCAGCCCCCCCGGGACAGGGACCCATTCGCATGAGCAGTTCTTC. Its translation is CASSPPGTGTHSHEQFF.

V usage is TRBV7-9 and J usage is TRBJ2-1; weak D call: TRBD2 (5 bases). The V gene lost 5 bases and the J gene lost 6 bases, with 17 bases spanning the gap. Germline CDR1 SEHNR, CDR2 FQNEAQ (reference sequence). The CDR3 runs 15 residues. CDR3 amino acids: CASSPGNLGSNEQFF. The CDR3 region has the DNA TGTGCCAGCAGCCCGGGGAATCTAGGAAGCAATGAGCAGTTCTTC. Filled out from reference TRBV7-9 and TRBJ2-1, the complete variable domain reads DTGVSQNPRHKITKRGQNVTFRCDPISEHNRLYWYRQTLGQGPEFLTYFQNEAQLEKSRLLSDRFSAERPKGSFSTLEIQRTEQGDSAMYLCASSPGNLGSNEQFFGPGTRLTVL.

This clone showed up just a few times. The chain has TRBV11-2 and TRBJ2-5; TRBD1 matches 7 bases. The CDR3 loop spans 15 amino acids. Per the germline V gene, CDR1 is SGHAT and CDR2 is FQNNGV. V trimming: 7 bases; J trimming: 5 bases; junction bases outside the gene matches: 13. CDR3 in DNA: TGTGCCAGCAACCTAGGGGGCCTCACCTTGGAGACCCAGTACTTC. Translating it yields CASNLGGLTLETQYF. Looking up the rest from reference TRBV11-2 and TRBJ2-5 gives the full variable domain: EAGVAQSPRYKIIEKRQSVAFWCNPISGHATLYWYQQILGQGPKLLIQFQNNGVVDDSQLPKDRFSAERLKGVDSTLKIQPAKLEDSAVYLCASNLGGLTLETQYFGPGTRLLVL.

V usage is TRBV5-1 and J usage is TRBJ2-4; no clear D gene. The CDR3 loop spans 15 amino acids. Germline CDR1 reads SGHRS; CDR2 reads YFSETQ. Trimming cost V 0 bases and J 7 bases, with 14 bases left between them. The DNA for the CDR3 is TGCGCCAGCAGCTTGGTTCCAGGTTTTAGTAACATTCAGTACTTC. It translates to CASSLVPGFSNIQYF.

This chain connects TRBV18 to TRBJ2-1; 10 bases line up with TRBD2. After removal of 1 base from V and 10 bases from J, the junction contained 13 bases not matched to a gene. Germline V gene lookup returns CDR1 KGHSH and CDR2 LQKENI. The CDR3 contains 17 residues. This CDR3 reads CASSPLPSGSSTDEQFF. The CDR3 DNA sequence: TGTGCCAGCTCACCACTTCCTAGCGGGAGTAGTACAGACGAGCAGTTCTTC.

V and J are TRBV12-5 and TRBJ1-5, with D uncertain. V was clipped by 7 bases and J by 0 bases, with 7 bases between them. CDR3 size: 13 residues. Germline CDR1 and CDR2: LGHNT and FRNRAP. CDR3 nucleotide sequence: TGTGCTAGTGTTTACAATAGCAATCAGCCCCAGCATTTT. Encoded protein: CASVYNSNQPQHF.

This clone was recorded only once. V and J are TRBV19 and TRBJ1-1; D not resolved. This CDR3 contains 12 residues. CDR1 is LNHDA and CDR2 is SQIVND in the germline V gene (reference sequence). The ends were cut back, 3 bases at V and 7 bases at J, with 9 bases in the middle. The CDR3 DNA sequence: TGTGCCAGTAGTATTGGCGGTGGTGAAGCTTTCTTT. Translated: CASSIGGGEAFF.

The chain has TRBV7-9 and TRBJ1-1, with D possibly TRBD1 on 5 matching bases. Trimming took off 5 bases at V and 0 bases at J, with 13 bases between the two ends. The germline V gene has CDR1 SEHNR and CDR2 FQNEAQ (reference sequence). CDR3 length equals 15 residues. This CDR3 is CASSPWTSMNTEAFF. The CDR3 DNA reads as TGTGCCAGCAGCCCGTGGACAAGCATGAACACTGAAGCTTTCTTT.

The CDR3 reads CASSPGLKSSYEQYF. CDR3 sequence (DNA): TGTGCCAGCAGCCCGGGACTGAAAAGCTCCTACGAGCAGTACTTC. This chain connects TRBV14 to TRBJ2-7, with a tentative D call TRBD2 (6 bases). Trimming cost V 4 bases and J 0 bases, with 13 bases left between them. CDR3 length: 15 residues. Per the germline V gene, CDR1 is SGHDN and CDR2 is FVKESK.

The V gene is TRBV10-3, the J gene TRBJ2-3; 8 positions agree with TRBD2. Per germline, CDR1 ENHRY and CDR2 SYGVKD. The CDR3 runs to 15 residues. V was pared by 6 bases and J by 6 bases, with 11 bases of the junction left unmatched. The CDR3 region has the DNA TGTGCCATCAGGGAAGCGGGGGTCTCCGGGGATACGCAGTATTTT. Translation: CAIREAGVSGDTQYF.

V gene TRBV4-3 combines with J gene TRBJ2-7, with 7 bases lining up with TRBD2. This CDR3 has 18 residues. V was pared by 0 bases and J by 0 bases, with 11 bases of the junction left unmatched. From germline, CDR1 is LGHNA and CDR2 YSLEER. The CDR3 loop reads CASSQDLIERGFSYEQYF. DNA for the CDR3: TGCGCCAGCAGCCAAGATCTGATCGAGCGGGGTTTCTCCTACGAGCAGTACTTC.

The J gene is TRBJ2-3, the V gene TRBV5-1, with 11 bases aligning to TRBD1. Per germline, CDR1 SGHRS and CDR2 YFSETQ. The CDR3 length is 15 residues. Trimming took 5 bases from V and 5 from J; bases not matched to a gene: 7. For the CDR3, the DNA is TGCGCCAGCAGACCCAGGACAGGGGGCGAAGATACGCAGTATTTT. Its protein product is CASRPRTGGEDTQYF. The variable domain in full, completed from reference TRBV5-1 and TRBJ2-3, reads KAGVTQTPRYLIKTRGQQVTLSCSPISGHRSVSWYQQTPGQGLQFLFEYFSETQRNKGNFPGRFSGRQFSNSRSEMNVSTLELGDSALYLCASRPRTGGEDTQYFGPGTRLTVL.

V and J are TRBV28 and TRBJ2-2; 13 bases match TRBD2. The CDR3 spans 16 residues. CDR1 and CDR2 (germline): MDHEN, SYDVKM. V gave up 5 bases and J gave up 4 bases; unmatched junction bases: 4. The CDR3 DNA follows: TGTGCCAGCAGTGGGGGGACTAGCGGGATCACCGGGGAGCTGTTTTTT. Its translation: CASSGGTSGITGELFF.

In DNA, the CDR3 is TGTGCCAGCACCCAGACAGGGGGCGTGAGGACCGGGGAGCTGTTTTTT. This gives the protein CASTQTGGVRTGELFF. The chain uses TRBV2 and TRBJ2-2; 10 bases line up with TRBD1. The V segment lost 7 bases and the J segment 5 bases; nucleotides outside the gene matches: 10. From germline, CDR1 is SNHLY and CDR2 FYNNEI. The CDR3 extends over 16 amino acids.

V gene TRBV5-4 combines with J gene TRBJ2-7, with 7 bases identical to TRBD1. V gave up 4 bases and J gave up 0 bases; unmatched junction bases: 7. Looked up from germline, CDR1 is SGHNT and CDR2 is YYREEE (reference sequence). The CDR3 is 15 amino acids. CDR3 sequence reads: CASSGPGDSSYEQYF. The CDR3 DNA reads as TGTGCCAGCAGCGGACCCGGGGACAGCTCCTACGAGCAGTACTTC.

This clone showed up just a few times. Compared with germline, one end of the junction differs, possibly owing to a read error. This chain joins TRBV7-7 and TRBJ1-4; tentatively, D is TRBD1 (6 bases). The CDR3 has 15 residues. CDR1 SSHAT and CDR2 FNYEAQ come from the germline V gene (reference sequence). Written as DNA, the CDR3 is TGTGCTAGCAGCTTAGCCCGGGGGGCGAAGGAAAAACTGTTTTTT. It yields the protein CASSLARGAKEKLFF. Full variable domain (remainder filled in from reference TRBV7-7 and TRBJ1-4): GAGVSQSPRYKVTKRGQDVTLRCDPISSHATLYWYQQALGQGPEFLTYFNYEAQPDKSGLPSDRFSAERPEGSISTLTIQRTEQRDSAMYRCASSLARGAKEKLFFGSGTQLSVL.

The J gene is TRBJ2-5, the V gene TRBV28, with 12 bases that match TRBD2. The CDR3 is 16 residues long. Germline assignment: CDR1 MDHEN and CDR2 SYDVKM. With V trimmed by 6 bases and J by 0 bases, 5 bases remained unmatched. This chain's CDR3 is CASSRGLAGYQETQYF. The CDR3 bases are TGTGCCAGCAGCCGTGGACTAGCGGGGTACCAAGAGACCCAGTACTTC.

This chain uses TRBV6-1 with TRBJ2-7, with D unresolved. V gave up 5 bases and J gave up 9 bases, with 14 bases separating them. Germline V gene data show CDR1 as MNHNS and CDR2 as SASEGT. There are 12 residues in the CDR3. The CDR3 sequence is CASSTTGGRQYF. In nucleotides, the CDR3 is TGTGCCAGCAGTACGACCGGCGGCAGGCAGTACTTC.